This T cell receptor (beta chain) was recorded in a study of beta chain features in type 1 diabetes. Whole-study results and caveats: Among patients with Type 1 diabetes, TCRB CDR3s were moderately but significantly shorter in every one of the four CD4+ subsets. It was possible that PCR favored shorter templates, equally so in patients and controls. HLA effects on TCRB rearrangement stayed unresolved here.

Points on this clone: Its antigen is unidentified.

Expressed TCRB transcripts were sequenced because the entire RNA isolate underwent reverse transcription. Sequencing used immunoSEQ multiplex PCR; TCRdb keeps in-frame clones, though not all of them. The table has 390,000 or so clones, about 14% seen once. This CDR3 comprises 15 residues. The junction had 3 bases not matched to a gene; V was cut back by 3 bases and J by 1 base. Germline assignment: CDR1 SGHVS and CDR2 FNYEAQ. Central memory, naive, regulatory and stem cell-like memory CD4+ cells were sorted by CD45RO/CCR7/CD25/CD127/CD95/CD27. The chain combines TRBV7-6 with TRBJ2-1; 7 nucleotides align to TRBD2. The sequencing sample was made of naive CD4+ T cells from blood. The receptor was isolated from a man aged 25-45 years in good health. In nucleotides, the CDR3 is TGTGCCAGCAGCTTTGGGGGAGGGTCCTACAATGAGCAGTTCTTC. It codes for CASSFGGGSYNEQFF.